This T cell receptor beta chain was recovered during a study of shared clonotypes between healthy human individuals. Background on the study: Donors were a couple of women and a few men aged 18 to 49.

For this clone: Its specificity is not known.

The CDR3 loop spans 18 amino acids. The V segment lost 4 bases and the J segment 0 bases; nucleotides outside the gene matches: 6. Looked up from germline, CDR1 is SGHRS and CDR2 is YFSETQ. Study results and caveats: Of the naive CD4 clonotypes, 4% to 5% were shared across several donors.

Sorted-subset replicate PCR reactions contained roughly 200 ng DNA, corresponding to about 30,000 T cell genomes. The repertoire was sequenced with immunoSEQ multiplex PCR; TCRdb's copy has only in-frame clones and lacks some. This sample has under 2,500,000 clones, with approximately 94% found just once. V usage is TRBV5-1 and J usage is TRBJ1-6, with 11 nucleotides matching TRBD1. The material sequenced was naive CD4+ T cells sorted from blood. As to subset: CD45RA+ positively selected. The source is a man between 18 and 29 years old in good health. The CDR3: CASSPGTGGSSYNSPLHF. In DNA form, the CDR3 reads TGCGCCAGCAGCCCAGGGACAGGGGGGAGCTCCTATAATTCACCCCTCCACTTT.